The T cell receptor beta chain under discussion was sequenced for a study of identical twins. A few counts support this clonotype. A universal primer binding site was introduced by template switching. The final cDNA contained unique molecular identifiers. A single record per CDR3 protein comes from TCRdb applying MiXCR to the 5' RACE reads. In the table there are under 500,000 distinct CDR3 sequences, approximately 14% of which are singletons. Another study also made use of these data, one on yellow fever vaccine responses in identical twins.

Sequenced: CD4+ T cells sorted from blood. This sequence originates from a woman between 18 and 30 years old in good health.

The CDR3 region has the DNA TGCGCCAGCAGCTCGGACAGGGGAAGTCCGGAAAAACTGTTTTTT. This sequence encodes CASSSDRGSPEKLFF. This chain joins TRBV5-1 and TRBJ1-4, with 9 bases matching TRBD1. With 3 bases clipped from V and 8 bases from J, the junction kept 8 bases outside the gene matches. CDR1 and CDR2 from the germline V gene are SGHRS and YFSETQ. The CDR3 contains 15 residues.